The 5 T cell receptor beta chains below all came from one sample that was sequenced in a study of blood T cell repertoires in COVID-19. The method was immunoSEQ multiplex PCR; TCRdb's version includes in-frame clones alone and lacks a portion of them. The profile shows some 190,000 clones, approximately 85% of them singletons. The source material was peripheral blood. These receptor sequences come from a woman aged 60 to 75 with acute or convalescent COVID-19.

The chain joins TRBV3-1 (or the pseudogene TRBV3-2) to TRBJ1-1, with 7 bases aligning to TRBD1. The J segment lost 11 bases and the V segment lost 1 base, leaving 16 bases of the junction unmatched. CDR1 is LGHDT and CDR2 is YNNKEL in the germline V gene (reference sequence). The CDR3 sequence is 16 residues long. CDR3 in amino acids: CASSQATGRNFPRAFF. The CDR3 DNA is TGTGCCAGCAGCCAAGCGACAGGGCGAAACTTCCCTCGCGCTTTCTTT.

The rearrangement joins TRBV10-1 to TRBJ1-2; no clear D. Germline V gene lookup returns CDR1 WNHNN and CDR2 SYGVQD (reference sequence). The CDR3 is 13 amino acids. The CDR3 DNA follows: TGCTCCTCCAAGTTTACAGAATGTTGTGGCTACACCTTC. Its protein product is CSSKFTECCGYTF.

The chain has TRBV7-2 and TRBJ2-1; D is perhaps TRBD2 (7 bases). V was cut by 7 bases and J by 7 bases, with 20 bases left in between. The CDR3 extends over 15 amino acids. CDR1 is SGHTA, CDR2 FQGNSA, per germline. As DNA, the CDR3 is TGTGCCAGCACACTAGGGGGGAGGGCCCGGAATGAGCAGTTCTTC. This translates into CASTLGGRARNEQFF.

V is TRBV11-3 and J is TRBJ2-3, with 14 bases that match TRBD2. The trim removed 5 bases at V and 5 bases at J, leaving 9 bases unmatched. CDR1 and CDR2 from the germline V gene are SGHNT and YENEEA. The CDR3 is 17 amino acids. In DNA, the CDR3 is TGTGCCAGCAGCCGGCGACTAGCGGGAGGGCCGCAAGATACGCAGTATTTT. Residues: CASSRRLAGGPQDTQYF.

This clone was counted only a few times. The CDR3 DNA reads TGTGCCAGCAGCTTAGGCAGGGGAGGGGCAAACACTGAAGCTTTCTTT. It specifies CASSLGRGGANTEAFF. The chain uses TRBV13 and TRBJ1-1; maybe TRBD1 (6 bases). The CDR3 runs to 16 residues. The V and J ends lost 0 bases and 2 bases respectively, with 13 bases between them. Germline CDR1 PRHDT, CDR2 FYEKMQ (reference sequence).